These T cell receptor beta chains were read from a single sample in a study of identical twins. TCRdb re-analysed the 5' RACE reads in MiXCR, keeping a single row per CDR3 protein. The table includes 280,000 or so distinct CDR3 sequences, more than 6.5% detected once. This sample also appeared in a second study, on yellow fever vaccine responses in identical twins.

The sample consisted of memory (CD45RO+) T cells sorted from blood. Receptor source: a woman aged 18-29 years in good health. CDR3s include the opening cysteine and the closing phenylalanine or tryptophan. D genes are given only for firm matches. The size of a clone is reported for some rows only, either as once, few or many, or as a class for expanded clones.

d_call j_call v_call clone_size cdr3_nt cdr3_aa
TRBD2 TRBJ2-3 TRBV5-4 - TGTGCCAGCAGCTTACGGGCGGGAGTTTCCGGCACAGATACGCAGTATTTT CASSLRAGVSGTDTQYF
TRBD1 TRBJ1-1 TRBV4-1 many TGCGCCAGCAGCCAAGAGGGTTTGGCAGGGGGCCGTCTAGGCACTGAAGCTTTCTTT CASSQEGLAGGRLGTEAFF
TRBD2 TRBJ2-7 TRBV12-3/TRBV12-4 many TGTGCCAGCAGTTGGGGGGGAGCTTCCTACGAGCAGTACTTC CASSWGGASYEQYF
- TRBJ1-1 TRBV28 - TGTGCCAGCAGTTTTCGGGAGTACACTGAAGCTTTCTTT CASSFREYTEAFF
- TRBJ2-1 TRBV6-5 many TGTGCCAGCAGTTACGCTTGGGGAGATAACTACAATGAGCAGTTCTTC CASSYAWGDNYNEQFF
- TRBJ1-2 TRBV27 many TGTGCCAGCAGTTTAAAACCATGGGGCTATGGCTACACCTTC CASSLKPWGYGYTF
- TRBJ1-1 TRBV11-2 many TGTGCCAGCAGCTTAGACAGGACCAACACTGAAGCTTTCTTT CASSLDRTNTEAFF
- TRBJ2-1 TRBV6-4 - TGTGCCAGCAGTGAAAGGACGGGGACCTACAATGAGCAGTTCTTC CASSERTGTYNEQFF
TRBD1 TRBJ2-2 TRBV5-1 many TGCGCCAGCAGCTTGGGACAGGGAAGCACCGGGGAGCTGTTTTTT CASSLGQGSTGELFF
- TRBJ1-6 TRBV2 few TGTGCCAGCAGAACGGGCAGTAACACCAGAAATTCACCCCTCCACTTT CASRTGSNTRNSPLHF
TRBD1 TRBJ2-7 TRBV6-5 few TGTGCCAGCAGTTCGGGACAGGGGACCTACGAGCAGTACTTC CASSSGQGTYEQYF
- TRBJ1-5 TRBV6-1 many TGTGCCAGCAGTCTATGGACGGGGGTTCAATGGCCCCAGCATTTT CASSLWTGVQWPQHF
- TRBJ2-3 TRBV3-1 - TGTGCCAGCAGCCAAGACCTCTTGGCCCCGGGCACAGATACGCAGTATTTT CASSQDLLAPGTDTQYF
TRBD2 TRBJ2-5 TRBV15 - TGTGCCACCAGCCAACTAGCGACAGAGACCCAGTACTTC CATSQLATETQYF
- TRBJ1-6 TRBV16 - TGTGCCAGCAGCCAATCTAGGCTTGGGGATTCACCCCTCCACTTT CASSQSRLGDSPLHF
- TRBJ2-1 TRBV6-5 many TGTGCCAGCAGTTACGTGGGTGCCTACAATGAGCAGTTCTTC CASSYVGAYNEQFF
TRBD2 TRBJ2-3 TRBV3-1 few TGTGCCAGCAGCCCGCTAGCGGCCGAAGGTACAGATACGCAGTATTTT CASSPLAAEGTDTQYF
- TRBJ1-5 TRBV12-3/TRBV12-4 - TGTGCCAGCAGTTTATTCGGGGGGGCAGATCAGCCCCAGCATTTT CASSLFGGADQPQHF
TRBD1 TRBJ2-5 TRBV4-2 few TGTGCCAGCAGCCAAGATTTGGACAGGGGAGAGACCCAGTACTTC CASSQDLDRGETQYF
TRBD2 TRBJ2-1 TRBV20-1 many TGCAGTGCTAGAAAGGGAGCGGGGAGCTCCTACAATGAGCAGTTCTTC CSARKGAGSSYNEQFF
TRBD2 TRBJ2-1 TRBV5-1 many TGCGCCAGCAGCTTGACTAGCGGGAGTGCAAATGAGCAGTTCTTC CASSLTSGSANEQFF
TRBD1 TRBJ2-1 TRBV4-2 many TGTGCCAGCAGCCCCCTAGTTGGACAGGGGGGATACAATGAGCAGTTCTTC CASSPLVGQGGYNEQFF
- TRBJ2-7 TRBV5-6 few TGTGCCAGCAGCGATGGGGGGGGCGGCGGGGACGAGCAGTACTTC CASSDGGGGGDEQYF
- TRBJ2-1 TRBV10-3 - TGTGCCATCCAGGACAAATGGGACAACGAGGGGCAGTTCTTC CAIQDKWDNEGQFF
TRBD1 TRBJ2-2 TRBV14 few TGTGCCAGCAGCTCGACAGGGTTCGTCGGGGAGCTGTTTTTT CASSSTGFVGELFF
TRBD2 TRBJ2-1 TRBV5-1 - TGCGCCAGCGGGGGGGAATGGAGTTTCTACAATGAGCAGTTCTTC CASGGEWSFYNEQFF
- TRBJ2-1 TRBV10-3 many TGTGCCACCACTGCATGGAGCTCCTACAATGAGCAGTTCTTC CATTAWSSYNEQFF
TRBD2 TRBJ2-1 TRBV29-1 few TGCAGCGTTAGCGGGAGAGGGAACAATGAGCAGTTCTTC CSVSGRGNNEQFF
- TRBJ1-2 TRBV10-2 few TGCGCCAGCTGGGGACTAGAGCGAACTGCTAACTATGGCTACACCTTC CASWGLERTANYGYTF
- TRBJ2-1 TRBV11-1 many TGTGCCAGCAGCTTAGGGGGTGCCGGGACTGGGTTCATGAGGGAGCAGTTCTTC CASSLGGAGTGFMREQFF
- TRBJ1-1 TRBV7-8 many TGTGCCAGCAGCGGGGGGAAGCGGTCTGAAGCTTTCTTT CASSGGKRSEAFF
- TRBJ1-5 TRBV6-2/TRBV6-3 - TGTGCCAGCAGTTACACGGCGCGACAGGATAGCAATCAGCCCCAGCATTTT CASSYTARQDSNQPQHF
- TRBJ2-5 TRBV27 - TGTGCCAGCAGTTGGTCTAGGGAAGAGACCCAGTACTTC CASSWSREETQYF
TRBD1 TRBJ1-2 TRBV25-1 - TGTGCCAGCTTCGACAGGGGATATGGCTACACCTTC CASFDRGYGYTF
- TRBJ2-1 TRBV7-9 few TGTGCCAGCAGCGGTGGGGGACACAATGAGCAGTTCTTC CASSGGGHNEQFF
- TRBJ2-1 TRBV5-1 many TGCGCCAGCAGCGCCTCGGACTTCAATGAGCAGTTCTTC CASSASDFNEQFF
TRBD1 TRBJ2-4 TRBV2 - TGTGCCAGCAAACAGGGACAGGGCCCAAACATTCAGTACTTC CASKQGQGPNIQYF
TRBD2 TRBJ2-1 TRBV2 many TGTGCCAGCAGTTTACTAGCGGGGTTCTACAATGAGCAGTTCTTC CASSLLAGFYNEQFF
TRBD1 TRBJ1-3 TRBV29-1 many TGCAGCGTTGGACAGGGGTACGGAAACACCATATATTTT CSVGQGYGNTIYF
TRBD2 TRBJ2-5 TRBV20-1 many TGCAGTGCTAAAGACTCTGCGGGAGAAGTAGAGACCCAGTACTTC CSAKDSAGEVETQYF
TRBD1 TRBJ1-2 TRBV3-1 few TGTGCCAGCAGCCAAGCCGGGACAGGGCTTTTCGGCGGCTACACCTTC CASSQAGTGLFGGYTF
- TRBJ1-6 TRBV5-5 many TGTGCCAGCAGCTCGGAGGGGACGAAGAATTCACCCCTCCACTTT CASSSEGTKNSPLHF
- TRBJ2-1 TRBV7-6 - TGTGCCAGCAACCAAGGGCCAACACAAGGAGGGGATGAGCAGTTCTTC CASNQGPTQGGDEQFF
- TRBJ2-3 TRBV3-1 - TGTGCCAGCAGCCAAGATGTCCCAGATACGCAGTATTTT CASSQDVPDTQYF
TRBD1 TRBJ2-3 TRBV24-1 many TGTGCCACCAGTGATTATTCCGGGACAGTAATCGCAGATACGCAGTATTTT CATSDYSGTVIADTQYF
TRBD2 TRBJ2-7 TRBV5-1 few TGCGCCAGCAGCTTTTCGCCGGGACTAGGCTCCTACGAGCAGTACTTC CASSFSPGLGSYEQYF
TRBD1 TRBJ1-5 TRBV24-1 - TGTGCCACCAGCCCAGGGACAGGGAATCAGCCCCAGCATTTT CATSPGTGNQPQHF
- TRBJ2-4 TRBV6-1 few TGTGCCAGCAGTGAAGCGGAGGAGGGACCCAAAAACATTCAGTACTTC CASSEAEEGPKNIQYF
- TRBJ1-1 TRBV25-1 many TGTGCCAGCAGTGAACAGGTATACACTGAAGCTTTCTTT CASSEQVYTEAFF
- TRBJ1-4 TRBV20-1 many TGCAGTGCTAGATGGAACAGTAATGAAAAACTGTTTTTT CSARWNSNEKLFF
- TRBJ1-1 TRBV3-1 - TGTGCCAGCAGCCAAGCCGGAGCAGCTTTCTTT CASSQAGAAFF
- TRBJ2-3 TRBV7-6 few TGTGCCAGCAGCTTAGCTACGAGGGGGGATACGCAGTATTTT CASSLATRGDTQYF